This is a list of T cell receptor beta chains from one sample in a study of T-cell reconstitution after alpha-beta-depleted transplantation in children. TCRdb passed the PCR reads through MiXCR, listing each CDR3 protein once. This sample carries almost 250,000 distinct CDR3 sequences, under 30% of them seen once, and the ten largest clones take approximately 2.5%. This specimen consisted of PBMCs, obtained before TCRalphabeta/CD19-depleted stem cell transplant. The receptors stem from a girl aged 2 to 9 with Fanconi anemia, due to receive a stem cell transplant. Each CDR3 is given with its conserved first and last residue. The D gene is left open where the match is weak. For some rows the clone size is stated as once, few or many, or as a class when expanded; others skip it.

CDR3aa: CASSQGQGLAGGPRTDTQYF
CDR3nt: TGTGCCAGCAGCCAAGGGCAGGGACTAGCGGGAGGGCCGCGCACAGATACGCAGTATTTT
d_gene: TRBD2
j_gene: TRBJ2-3
abundance: many
v_gene: TRBV4-2

CDR3aa: CAISRDLNEELFF
CDR3nt: TGTGCCATCAGCCGGGACCTTAATGAAGAACTGTTTTTT
d_gene: NA
j_gene: TRBJ1-4
abundance: once
v_gene: TRBV10-3

CDR3aa: CSVVPGHNEKLFF
CDR3nt: TGCAGCGTTGTGCCCGGCCATAATGAAAAACTGTTTTTT
d_gene: NA
j_gene: TRBJ1-4
abundance: NA
v_gene: TRBV29-1

CDR3aa: CASSLAGSFSTDTQYF
CDR3nt: TGTGCCAGCAGCTTGGCGGGCAGTTTTAGCACAGATACGCAGTATTTT
d_gene: NA
j_gene: TRBJ2-3
abundance: NA
v_gene: TRBV5-5

CDR3aa: CASSLWGLAANNEQFF
CDR3nt: TGCGCCAGCAGTCTCTGGGGACTAGCGGCCAACAATGAGCAGTTCTTC
d_gene: TRBD2
j_gene: TRBJ2-1
abundance: few
v_gene: TRBV5-1

CDR3aa: CSVEERASYEQYF
CDR3nt: TGCAGCGTTGAAGAGAGGGCCTCCTACGAGCAGTACTTC
d_gene: NA
j_gene: TRBJ2-7
abundance: many
v_gene: TRBV29-1

CDR3aa: CSVLRTGLQETQYF
CDR3nt: TGCAGCGTACTTCGGACAGGCCTCCAAGAGACCCAGTACTTC
d_gene: TRBD1
j_gene: TRBJ2-5
abundance: NA
v_gene: TRBV29-1

CDR3aa: CSARGFNYGYTF
CDR3nt: TGCAGTGCTAGGGGGTTTAACTATGGCTACACCTTC
d_gene: NA
j_gene: TRBJ1-2
abundance: NA
v_gene: TRBV20-1

CDR3aa: CSACSNGNEKLFF
CDR3nt: TGCAGTGCTTGTTCAAATGGGAATGAAAAACTGTTTTTT
d_gene: NA
j_gene: TRBJ1-4
abundance: NA
v_gene: TRBV20-1

CDR3aa: CASSLSGAGASYEQYF
CDR3nt: TGCGCCAGCAGCTTGTCGGGTGCTGGGGCGAGCTACGAGCAGTACTTC
d_gene: NA
j_gene: TRBJ2-7
abundance: many
v_gene: TRBV5-1

CDR3aa: CASSRERGASYNEQFF
CDR3nt: TGTGCCAGCAGCCGAGAGCGGGGGGCCTCCTACAATGAGCAGTTCTTC
d_gene: TRBD2
j_gene: TRBJ2-1
abundance: many
v_gene: TRBV12-3/TRBV12-4

CDR3aa: CAAQTSDSYNEQFF
CDR3nt: TGTGCCGCACAGACTAGCGACTCCTACAATGAGCAGTTCTTC
d_gene: TRBD2
j_gene: TRBJ2-1
abundance: few
v_gene: TRBV28

CDR3aa: CASSAVGPDSYRATTDTQYF
CDR3nt: TGTGCCAGCAGCGCCGTGGGCCCGGACAGTTACCGGGCTACCACAGATACGCAGTATTTT
d_gene: NA
j_gene: TRBJ2-3
abundance: many
v_gene: TRBV6-2/TRBV6-3

CDR3aa: CASSNVRSGANVLTF
CDR3nt: TGCGCCAGCAGCAACGTACGCTCTGGGGCCAACGTCCTGACTTTC
d_gene: NA
j_gene: TRBJ2-6
abundance: NA
v_gene: TRBV5-1

CDR3aa: CSVETGRGSYEQYF
CDR3nt: TGCAGCGTTGAAACAGGGAGGGGTTCCTACGAGCAGTACTTC
d_gene: NA
j_gene: TRBJ2-7
abundance: many
v_gene: TRBV29-1

CDR3aa: CSCGAGPNEQFF
CDR3nt: TGCAGCTGTGGAGCGGGGCCTAATGAGCAGTTCTTC
d_gene: TRBD2
j_gene: TRBJ2-1
abundance: NA
v_gene: TRBV29-1

CDR3aa: CASSFEIRTDRLKTGQFF
CDR3nt: TGTGCCAGCAGTTTTGAGATAAGGACGGACAGGCTAAAGACCGGGCAGTTCTTC
d_gene: TRBD1
j_gene: TRBJ2-1
abundance: few
v_gene: TRBV12-3/TRBV12-4

CDR3aa: CASSSPGTSSFRYGYTF
CDR3nt: TGTGCCAGCAGCTCCCCCGGGACAAGCTCTTTTCGCTATGGCTACACCTTC
d_gene: NA
j_gene: TRBJ1-2
abundance: NA
v_gene: TRBV12-3/TRBV12-4

CDR3aa: CSARDSRQGFGANYGYTF
CDR3nt: TGCAGTGCTAGAGATTCGCGACAGGGGTTTGGAGCTAACTATGGCTACACCTTC
d_gene: TRBD1
j_gene: TRBJ1-2
abundance: NA
v_gene: TRBV20-1

CDR3aa: CATSDLQGDGSISSYNEQFF
CDR3nt: TGTGCCACCAGTGATTTGCAGGGGGACGGTAGTATTAGCTCCTACAATGAGCAGTTCTTC
d_gene: TRBD1
j_gene: TRBJ2-1
abundance: NA
v_gene: TRBV24-1

CDR3aa: CATWTPSSYNEQFF
CDR3nt: TGTGCCACCTGGACCCCGAGCTCCTACAATGAGCAGTTCTTC
d_gene: NA
j_gene: TRBJ2-1
abundance: once
v_gene: TRBV15

CDR3aa: CSARGPLAFSYNEQFF
CDR3nt: TGCAGTGCTAGAGGCCCACTAGCGTTCTCCTACAATGAGCAGTTCTTC
d_gene: TRBD2
j_gene: TRBJ2-1
abundance: NA
v_gene: TRBV20-1

CDR3aa: CASSLVAGTYNEQFF
CDR3nt: TGTGCCAGCAGCTTGGTAGCGGGGACCTACAATGAGCAGTTCTTC
d_gene: TRBD2
j_gene: TRBJ2-1
abundance: NA
v_gene: TRBV5-4

CDR3aa: CASSLNRPGQANTGELFF
CDR3nt: TGTGCCAGCAGCTTAAATCGGCCGGGACAGGCGAACACCGGGGAGCTGTTTTTT
d_gene: TRBD1
j_gene: TRBJ2-2
abundance: NA
v_gene: TRBV11-2

CDR3aa: CAWRFLDSSSYEQYF
CDR3nt: TGTGCCTGGAGATTTCTGGACAGTAGCTCCTACGAGCAGTACTTC
d_gene: NA
j_gene: TRBJ2-7
abundance: NA
v_gene: TRBV30

CDR3aa: CATSRVQVQETQYF
CDR3nt: TGTGCCACCAGCAGAGTTCAGGTTCAAGAGACCCAGTACTTC
d_gene: NA
j_gene: TRBJ2-5
abundance: many
v_gene: TRBV15

CDR3aa: CASSSVGELFF
CDR3nt: TGTGCCAGCAGTTCCGTCGGGGAGCTGTTTTTT
d_gene: NA
j_gene: TRBJ2-2
abundance: many
v_gene: TRBV27

CDR3aa: CSAPGLDLYEQYF
CDR3nt: TGCAGTGCCCCCGGACTAGACCTCTACGAGCAGTACTTC
d_gene: TRBD2
j_gene: TRBJ2-7
abundance: few
v_gene: TRBV20-1

CDR3aa: CASSQEDVTGGSYEQYF
CDR3nt: TGTGCCAGCAGCCAAGAGGATGTGACAGGGGGCTCCTACGAGCAGTACTTC
d_gene: TRBD1
j_gene: TRBJ2-7
abundance: NA
v_gene: TRBV4-2

CDR3aa: CASSLPVTGGRSGELFF
CDR3nt: TGTGCCAGCAGTCTACCCGTGACAGGGGGCAGGTCCGGGGAGCTGTTTTTT
d_gene: TRBD1
j_gene: TRBJ2-2
abundance: NA
v_gene: TRBV28

CDR3aa: CSAAKGTGGTDTQYF
CDR3nt: TGCAGCGCCGCAAAAGGGACAGGGGGCACAGATACGCAGTATTTT
d_gene: TRBD1
j_gene: TRBJ2-3
abundance: few
v_gene: TRBV29-1

CDR3aa: CASSLTGRKDGELFF
CDR3nt: TGTGCCAGCAGCTTAACGGGTCGGAAGGACGGGGAGCTGTTTTTT
d_gene: NA
j_gene: TRBJ2-2
abundance: NA
v_gene: TRBV7-3

CDR3aa: CASSLAAGSPLHF
CDR3nt: TGCGCCAGCAGCTTGGCCGCGGGTTCACCCCTCCACTTT
d_gene: NA
j_gene: TRBJ1-6
abundance: few
v_gene: TRBV5-1

CDR3aa: CASSLELAGDGNTGELFF
CDR3nt: TGCGCCAGCAGCTTGGAGCTAGCGGGAGACGGAAACACCGGGGAGCTGTTTTTT
d_gene: TRBD2
j_gene: TRBJ2-2
abundance: NA
v_gene: TRBV5-1

CDR3aa: CASSPGRTDTQYF
CDR3nt: TGTGCCAGCAGCCCAGGTCGCACAGATACGCAGTATTTT
d_gene: NA
j_gene: TRBJ2-3
abundance: NA
v_gene: TRBV7-2

CDR3aa: CASSTGTGDPGELFF
CDR3nt: TGTGCCAGCAGTACCGGGACAGGGGACCCCGGGGAGCTGTTTTTT
d_gene: TRBD1
j_gene: TRBJ2-2
abundance: NA
v_gene: TRBV12-3/TRBV12-4

CDR3aa: CASSLVGLGAFF
CDR3nt: TGTGCCAGCAGCTTAGTGGGATTGGGTGCTTTCTTT
d_gene: NA
j_gene: TRBJ1-1
abundance: many
v_gene: TRBV5-5

CDR3aa: CSVRQGSDEQFF
CDR3nt: TGCAGCGTCCGACAGGGATCAGATGAGCAGTTCTTC
d_gene: TRBD1
j_gene: TRBJ2-1
abundance: few
v_gene: TRBV29-1

CDR3aa: CSASPQTGTGDGNTIYF
CDR3nt: TGCAGTGCTAGCCCACAAACCGGGACAGGGGATGGAAACACCATATATTTT
d_gene: TRBD1
j_gene: TRBJ1-3
abundance: NA
v_gene: TRBV20-1

CDR3aa: CSVEDTRGLSYEQYF
CDR3nt: TGCAGCGTTGAAGATACAAGGGGACTCTCCTACGAGCAGTACTTC
d_gene: NA
j_gene: TRBJ2-7
abundance: many
v_gene: TRBV29-1

CDR3aa: CASRNPGPSGANVLTF
CDR3nt: TGTGCCAGCAGAAATCCAGGGCCCTCTGGGGCCAACGTCCTGACTTTC
d_gene: NA
j_gene: TRBJ2-6
abundance: many
v_gene: TRBV28

CDR3aa: CSVVGMVQGAYEQYF
CDR3nt: TGCAGCGTTGTCGGGATGGTACAGGGGGCGTACGAGCAGTACTTC
d_gene: TRBD1
j_gene: TRBJ2-7
abundance: once
v_gene: TRBV29-1

CDR3aa: CASSFSGGVSYNEQFF
CDR3nt: TGTGCCAGCAGTTTCTCGGGGGGGGTTTCCTACAATGAGCAGTTCTTC
d_gene: TRBD2
j_gene: TRBJ2-1
abundance: many
v_gene: TRBV28

CDR3aa: CSVKRTSGFTDTQYF
CDR3nt: TGCAGCGTCAAAAGGACTAGCGGTTTCACAGATACGCAGTATTTT
d_gene: TRBD2
j_gene: TRBJ2-3
abundance: many
v_gene: TRBV29-1

CDR3aa: CASRVAGGLQETQYF
CDR3nt: TGTGCCAGCAGAGTAGCGGGAGGCCTCCAAGAGACCCAGTACTTC
d_gene: TRBD2
j_gene: TRBJ2-5
abundance: NA
v_gene: TRBV6-1

CDR3aa: CSARPPGRWMGNEQFF
CDR3nt: TGCAGTGCTAGGCCCCCAGGGAGATGGATGGGCAATGAGCAGTTCTTC
d_gene: NA
j_gene: TRBJ2-1
abundance: NA
v_gene: TRBV20-1

CDR3aa: CAWSVRYDEQFF
CDR3nt: TGTGCCTGGAGTGTAAGGTACGATGAGCAGTTCTTC
d_gene: NA
j_gene: TRBJ2-1
abundance: few
v_gene: TRBV30

CDR3aa: CASSADSNQPQHF
CDR3nt: TGTGCCAGCAGCGCGGACAGCAATCAGCCCCAGCATTTT
d_gene: NA
j_gene: TRBJ1-5
abundance: NA
v_gene: TRBV9

CDR3aa: CSVEEGVSYNEQFF
CDR3nt: TGCAGCGTTGAAGAGGGGGTTTCCTACAATGAGCAGTTCTTC
d_gene: NA
j_gene: TRBJ2-1
abundance: many
v_gene: TRBV29-1

CDR3aa: CSVLSGSRSYEQYF
CDR3nt: TGCAGCGTTCTGAGCGGGAGTAGGTCCTACGAGCAGTACTTC
d_gene: TRBD2
j_gene: TRBJ2-7
abundance: NA
v_gene: TRBV29-1

CDR3aa: CAISELAGGVETQYF
CDR3nt: TGTGCCATCAGTGAGCTAGCGGGAGGGGTGGAGACCCAGTACTTC
d_gene: TRBD2
j_gene: TRBJ2-5
abundance: many
v_gene: TRBV10-3

CDR3aa: CSVGPTESTDTQYF
CDR3nt: TGCAGCGTGGGACCGACGGAGAGCACAGATACGCAGTATTTT
d_gene: NA
j_gene: TRBJ2-3
abundance: few
v_gene: TRBV29-1

CDR3aa: CASRWGDTQYF
CDR3nt: TGTGCCAGCAGATGGGGAGATACGCAGTATTTT
d_gene: NA
j_gene: TRBJ2-3
abundance: many
v_gene: TRBV12-3/TRBV12-4

CDR3aa: CSARGYLPSSREQFF
CDR3nt: TGCAGTGCTAGAGGATATTTGCCTAGTTCAAGAGAGCAGTTCTTC
d_gene: NA
j_gene: TRBJ2-1
abundance: many
v_gene: TRBV20-1

CDR3aa: CASSLKTSGSSDIQYF
CDR3nt: TGTGCCAGCAGTTTAAAGACTAGCGGGAGTAGCGACATTCAGTACTTC
d_gene: TRBD2
j_gene: TRBJ2-4
abundance: NA
v_gene: TRBV27

CDR3aa: CSLGRASGQFF
CDR3nt: TGCAGCCTGGGACGGGCGTCGGGGCAGTTCTTC
d_gene: NA
j_gene: TRBJ2-1
abundance: NA
v_gene: TRBV29-1

CDR3aa: CASSLAWGIYEQYF
CDR3nt: TGTGCCAGCAGTTTAGCGTGGGGGATCTACGAGCAGTACTTC
d_gene: NA
j_gene: TRBJ2-7
abundance: many
v_gene: TRBV12-3/TRBV12-4

CDR3aa: CASSFGLYDGYTF
CDR3nt: TGCGCCAGCAGCTTTGGACTATATGATGGCTACACCTTC
d_gene: NA
j_gene: TRBJ1-2
abundance: few
v_gene: TRBV5-1

CDR3aa: CSVGPGIGSPLHF
CDR3nt: TGCAGCGTTGGCCCGGGAATAGGTTCACCCCTCCACTTT
d_gene: NA
j_gene: TRBJ1-6
abundance: NA
v_gene: TRBV29-1